This T cell receptor (beta chain) was captured in a study of post-analysis software for immune sequencing data. The wider study: The cohort encompassed relapsing-remitting, secondary progressive and progressive-relapsing multiple sclerosis disease courses. General study points: The five TRBV segments detected at higher frequency in patients than in controls included TRBV5-6, TRBV5-1 and TRBV20-1. The normalized Chao1 diversity of multiple sclerosis patients was significantly lower than that of controls.

Germline V gene lookup returns CDR1 DFQATT and CDR2 SNEGSKA (reference sequence). This CDR3 is 18 amino acids long. With V trimmed by 1 base and J by 0 bases, 4 bases remained unmatched. The TCR beta cDNA libraries carried unique molecular identifiers. Starting from about 0.98 to 11 million T cells, the study yielded about 500,000 cDNA molecules. Using its own MiXCR run on the PCR reads, TCRdb lists one record per CDR3 protein. This sample has about 260,000 distinct CDR3 sequences, with 35% to 40% found just once. Comment on this clonotype: Its cognate antigen is unknown.

Sequenced input: blood. The clonotype comes from a girl aged 5-17 years with multiple sclerosis. The gene calls are TRBV20-1 and TRBJ2-6; 12 nucleotides line up with TRBD2. CDR3 DNA: TGCAGTGCTAGAGTTATGACTAGCGGGGGCTCTGGGGCCAACGTCCTGACTTTC. Its protein product is CSARVMTSGGSGANVLTF.